What follows are 12 T cell receptor beta chains derived from one specimen sequenced in a study of identical twins. TCRdb fed the 5' RACE reads into MiXCR, producing one record per CDR3 protein. The data hold approximately 590,000 distinct CDR3 sequences, with 9.6% observed a single time. These same records also appear under a second study, on yellow fever vaccine responses in identical twins.

The sequencing input was PBMCs. Receptor source: a woman aged 18-29 years in good health.

This clonotype showed up many times. The rearrangement uses TRBV6-5 and TRBJ2-7; D call uncertain. Per the germline V gene, CDR1 is MNHEY and CDR2 is SVGAGI. There are 15 residues in the CDR3. Trimming took off 0 bases at V and 4 bases at J, with 13 bases between the two ends. CDR3 in amino acids: CASSYSSHLNYEQYF. In nucleotides, the CDR3 is TGTGCCAGCAGTTACTCGTCACATCTCAATTACGAGCAGTACTTC.

V and J are TRBV12-3 or TRBV12-4 and TRBJ2-1; D unclear. The CDR3 length is 15 residues. V dropped 7 bases and J dropped 1 base, with 14 bases sitting between them. CDR3 sequence: CASTPMSDSYNEQFF. CDR3 coding DNA: TGTGCCAGCACCCCCATGTCGGATTCCTACAATGAGCAGTTCTTC.

This clonotype appeared many times. The rearrangement links TRBV7-9 to TRBJ1-2; D call uncertain. The CDR3 sequence is 14 residues long. Germline CDR1 SEHNR, CDR2 FQNEAQ (reference sequence). Trimming took 1 base from V and 2 from J, leaving 8 bases between them. CDR3 in DNA: TGTGCCAGCAGCTTAGGGGCGGGGAACTATGGCTACACCTTC. It yields the protein CASSLGAGNYGYTF.

This clonotype was counted many times. The chain has TRBV12-3 or TRBV12-4 and TRBJ1-5; D is unclear. The CDR3 is 13 residues long. V gave up 1 base and J gave up 11 bases, with 12 bases separating them. The CDR3 nucleotides are TGTGCCAGCAGTTTAGGTCTATCAGCGGCCCAGCATTTT. This codes for CASSLGLSAAQHF.

This rearrangement joins TRBV15 to TRBJ2-1, with 12 bases identical to TRBD2. The CDR3 runs to 15 residues. Germline-derived CDR1 and CDR2 are LNHNV and YYDKDF (reference sequence). V shed 2 bases and J 7 bases; nucleotides not matched to a gene: 3. The CDR3 region has the DNA TGTGCCACCAGCAGACAGACTAGCGGGAGAAATGAGCAGTTCTTC. It codes for CATSRQTSGRNEQFF. The whole variable domain, filled in from reference TRBV15 and TRBJ2-1, reads DAMVIQNPRYQVTQFGKPVTLSCSQTLNHNVMYWYQQKSSQAPKLLFHYYDKDFNNEADTPDNFQSRRPNTSFCFLDIRSPGLGDTAMYLCATSRQTSGRNEQFFGPGTRLTVL.

The V call is TRBV7-8, the J call TRBJ2-1, with D tentatively TRBD1 (6 bases). Germline CDR1 and CDR2: SGHVS and FQNEAQ. CDR3 length equals 14 residues. V lost 1 base and J lost 8, with 12 bases in between. The CDR3 region has the DNA TGTGCCAGCAGCTTAGACAGGGTGGTTGATGAGCAGTTCTTC. It is translated as CASSLDRVVDEQFF.

This clonotype was picked up many times. CDR3 DNA sequence: TGCGCCAGCAGCCCAACACTAGGCCAAGTAGCCGGGGAGCTGTTTTTT. Encoded protein: CASSPTLGQVAGELFF. V gene TRBV4-3 combines with J gene TRBJ2-2, with D tentatively TRBD2 (5 bases). Trimming left V 4 bases short and J 6 bases short, with 18 bases between. The CDR3 is made up of 16 amino acids. Germline V gene sequence: CDR1 LGHNA, CDR2 YSLEER.

The rearrangement uses TRBV29-1 and TRBJ1-5; D not resolved. The CDR3 extends over 12 amino acids. The germline CDR1 and CDR2 sequences are SQVTM and ANQGSEA. The germline V and J ends were trimmed by 4 bases and 1 base, with 5 bases remaining between them. DNA of the CDR3: TGCAGCGTTGCGGACAGCAATCAGCCCCAGCATTTT. Its translation: CSVADSNQPQHF.

This clonotype was observed a few times. V usage is TRBV20-1 and J usage is TRBJ2-2; D possibly corresponds to TRBD2 (5 bases). This CDR3 is built from 14 residues. Trimming cost V 1 base and J 0 bases, with 6 bases left between them. The germline V gene has CDR1 DFQATT and CDR2 SNEGSKA (reference sequence). In nucleotides, the CDR3 is TGCAGTGCTAGAGTCGGGGCGAACACCGGGGAGCTGTTTTTT. This gives the protein CSARVGANTGELFF.

Here the CDR3 DNA reads TGTGCCAGCAGCGACCGCGGGGGCCCCAAAAACATTCAGTACTTC. It encodes CASSDRGGPKNIQYF. The chain couples TRBV11-2 to TRBJ2-4; TRBD2 might be the D (7 bases). This CDR3 is built from 15 residues. Trimming removed 5 bases at V and 2 bases at J, with 13 bases between. Germline V gene data show CDR1 as SGHAT and CDR2 as FQNNGV. The whole variable domain, remainder taken from reference TRBV11-2 and TRBJ2-4, is EAGVAQSPRYKIIEKRQSVAFWCNPISGHATLYWYQQILGQGPKLLIQFQNNGVVDDSQLPKDRFSAERLKGVDSTLKIQPAKLEDSAVYLCASSDRGGPKNIQYFGAGTRLSVL.

There are many counts of this clonotype. The chain uses TRBV10-3 and TRBJ1-1; D may be TRBD1 (5 bases). The V end lost 8 bases, the J end lost 3 bases, and 13 bases lay between the germline ends. The CDR3 loop spans 13 amino acids. The germline V gene encodes CDR1 ENHRY and CDR2 SYGVKD. CDR3 sequence reads: CAIADRPDTEAFF. The CDR3 DNA is TGTGCCATCGCTGACAGACCGGACACTGAAGCTTTCTTT.

V usage is TRBV4-1 and J usage is TRBJ1-2; 9 bases agree with TRBD1. V shed 3 bases, J shed 8 bases, and the junction held 7 bases outside the gene matches. Germline CDR1 and CDR2: MGHRA and YSYEKL. CDR3 length: 14 residues. CDR3 protein: CASSQNRDREGYTF. The CDR3 DNA sequence: TGCGCCAGCAGCCAGAACCGGGACAGGGAGGGCTACACCTTC.